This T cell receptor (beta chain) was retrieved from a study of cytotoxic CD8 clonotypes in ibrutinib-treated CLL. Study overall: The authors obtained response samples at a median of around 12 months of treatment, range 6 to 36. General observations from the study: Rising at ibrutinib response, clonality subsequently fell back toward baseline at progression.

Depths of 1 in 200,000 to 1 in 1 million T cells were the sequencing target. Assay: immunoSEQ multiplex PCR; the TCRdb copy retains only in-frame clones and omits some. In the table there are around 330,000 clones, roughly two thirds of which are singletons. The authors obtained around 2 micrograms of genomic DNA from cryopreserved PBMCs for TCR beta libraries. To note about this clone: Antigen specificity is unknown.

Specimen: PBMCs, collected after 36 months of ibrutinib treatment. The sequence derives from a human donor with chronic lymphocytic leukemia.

The CDR3 DNA sequence: TGTGCCAGCAGCCAAGGGACTCCCGATTGGGGGCCCCAGCATTTT. Translated, it gives CASSQGTPDWGPQHF. The V and J genes are TRBV7-9 and TRBJ1-5, with D possibly TRBD1 on 5 matching bases. V dropped 5 bases and J dropped 9 bases, with 20 bases sitting between them. Germline V gene lookup returns CDR1 SEHNR and CDR2 FQNEAQ (reference sequence). CDR3 length equals 15 residues.